This T cell receptor (beta chain) was recovered during a study of shared clonotypes between healthy human individuals. Study results and caveats: Clonotypes not shared had lower generation probabilities than those common to all four donors.

Trimming removed 4 bases at V and 8 bases at J, with 8 bases between. The germline V gene has CDR1 MNHNS and CDR2 SASEGT. The CDR3 loop spans 11 amino acids. Worth noting for this clone: What it recognizes is unknown.

Replicate sorted-subset PCRs were loaded with roughly 190 ng DNA, 31,000 or so T cell genomes. Original handling: Junction-only sequences without quality scores were provided by ImmunoSEQ, so filtering was different. TCRdb's table, derived via immunoSEQ multiplex PCR, lists solely in-frame clones and lacks some. That table supplies the V and J calls and clone size; D and trimming were determined from the DNA. In the table there are around 1,000,000 clones, 60% to 80% of which are singletons. This sequence was found in a man younger than 35 in good health. Some clones in this sample may be carry-over from other donors' samples. The sequenced sample was memory CD4+ T cells from PBMCs. Subset: CD45RA-negative fraction. The chain joins TRBV6-1 to TRBJ1-2; D not resolved. CDR3 residues: CASSVERGYTF. As DNA, the CDR3 is TGTGCCAGCAGTGTCGAGAGGGGCTACACCTTC.